This section outlines one T cell receptor (beta chain) sequence together with its context. One junction end does not reproduce the germline sequence, and a read error may be involved. The source of the sample is a study of cytomegalovirus exposure and HLA in healthy donors. The PCR employed 60 Vbeta primers together with 13 Jbeta primers. Original methodology: Later analysis identified 80 million to 85 million unique TCR beta chains, about 10 million shared. Assay: immunoSEQ multiplex PCR; the TCRdb copy retains only in-frame clones and omits some. That table is the source of V, J and clone size, and D and trimming were worked out from the DNA. The ten top clones account for under 2.5%, within a sample of 150,000 or so clones. The V gene's germline CDR1 is SGHAT and CDR2 FQDESV (reference sequence). The CDR3 covers 15 residues.

This rearrangement joins TRBV11-1 to TRBJ2-7; TRBD2 is a possible D gene (6 bases). The TCR comes from a man under 40 in good health and CMV-seronegative. The sequenced material came from PBMCs. CDR3 nucleotide sequence: TGTGCCAGCAGCTTCCTTGACGGGAGCTCCTACGGGCAGTACTTC. Translated: CASSFLDGSSYGQYF.